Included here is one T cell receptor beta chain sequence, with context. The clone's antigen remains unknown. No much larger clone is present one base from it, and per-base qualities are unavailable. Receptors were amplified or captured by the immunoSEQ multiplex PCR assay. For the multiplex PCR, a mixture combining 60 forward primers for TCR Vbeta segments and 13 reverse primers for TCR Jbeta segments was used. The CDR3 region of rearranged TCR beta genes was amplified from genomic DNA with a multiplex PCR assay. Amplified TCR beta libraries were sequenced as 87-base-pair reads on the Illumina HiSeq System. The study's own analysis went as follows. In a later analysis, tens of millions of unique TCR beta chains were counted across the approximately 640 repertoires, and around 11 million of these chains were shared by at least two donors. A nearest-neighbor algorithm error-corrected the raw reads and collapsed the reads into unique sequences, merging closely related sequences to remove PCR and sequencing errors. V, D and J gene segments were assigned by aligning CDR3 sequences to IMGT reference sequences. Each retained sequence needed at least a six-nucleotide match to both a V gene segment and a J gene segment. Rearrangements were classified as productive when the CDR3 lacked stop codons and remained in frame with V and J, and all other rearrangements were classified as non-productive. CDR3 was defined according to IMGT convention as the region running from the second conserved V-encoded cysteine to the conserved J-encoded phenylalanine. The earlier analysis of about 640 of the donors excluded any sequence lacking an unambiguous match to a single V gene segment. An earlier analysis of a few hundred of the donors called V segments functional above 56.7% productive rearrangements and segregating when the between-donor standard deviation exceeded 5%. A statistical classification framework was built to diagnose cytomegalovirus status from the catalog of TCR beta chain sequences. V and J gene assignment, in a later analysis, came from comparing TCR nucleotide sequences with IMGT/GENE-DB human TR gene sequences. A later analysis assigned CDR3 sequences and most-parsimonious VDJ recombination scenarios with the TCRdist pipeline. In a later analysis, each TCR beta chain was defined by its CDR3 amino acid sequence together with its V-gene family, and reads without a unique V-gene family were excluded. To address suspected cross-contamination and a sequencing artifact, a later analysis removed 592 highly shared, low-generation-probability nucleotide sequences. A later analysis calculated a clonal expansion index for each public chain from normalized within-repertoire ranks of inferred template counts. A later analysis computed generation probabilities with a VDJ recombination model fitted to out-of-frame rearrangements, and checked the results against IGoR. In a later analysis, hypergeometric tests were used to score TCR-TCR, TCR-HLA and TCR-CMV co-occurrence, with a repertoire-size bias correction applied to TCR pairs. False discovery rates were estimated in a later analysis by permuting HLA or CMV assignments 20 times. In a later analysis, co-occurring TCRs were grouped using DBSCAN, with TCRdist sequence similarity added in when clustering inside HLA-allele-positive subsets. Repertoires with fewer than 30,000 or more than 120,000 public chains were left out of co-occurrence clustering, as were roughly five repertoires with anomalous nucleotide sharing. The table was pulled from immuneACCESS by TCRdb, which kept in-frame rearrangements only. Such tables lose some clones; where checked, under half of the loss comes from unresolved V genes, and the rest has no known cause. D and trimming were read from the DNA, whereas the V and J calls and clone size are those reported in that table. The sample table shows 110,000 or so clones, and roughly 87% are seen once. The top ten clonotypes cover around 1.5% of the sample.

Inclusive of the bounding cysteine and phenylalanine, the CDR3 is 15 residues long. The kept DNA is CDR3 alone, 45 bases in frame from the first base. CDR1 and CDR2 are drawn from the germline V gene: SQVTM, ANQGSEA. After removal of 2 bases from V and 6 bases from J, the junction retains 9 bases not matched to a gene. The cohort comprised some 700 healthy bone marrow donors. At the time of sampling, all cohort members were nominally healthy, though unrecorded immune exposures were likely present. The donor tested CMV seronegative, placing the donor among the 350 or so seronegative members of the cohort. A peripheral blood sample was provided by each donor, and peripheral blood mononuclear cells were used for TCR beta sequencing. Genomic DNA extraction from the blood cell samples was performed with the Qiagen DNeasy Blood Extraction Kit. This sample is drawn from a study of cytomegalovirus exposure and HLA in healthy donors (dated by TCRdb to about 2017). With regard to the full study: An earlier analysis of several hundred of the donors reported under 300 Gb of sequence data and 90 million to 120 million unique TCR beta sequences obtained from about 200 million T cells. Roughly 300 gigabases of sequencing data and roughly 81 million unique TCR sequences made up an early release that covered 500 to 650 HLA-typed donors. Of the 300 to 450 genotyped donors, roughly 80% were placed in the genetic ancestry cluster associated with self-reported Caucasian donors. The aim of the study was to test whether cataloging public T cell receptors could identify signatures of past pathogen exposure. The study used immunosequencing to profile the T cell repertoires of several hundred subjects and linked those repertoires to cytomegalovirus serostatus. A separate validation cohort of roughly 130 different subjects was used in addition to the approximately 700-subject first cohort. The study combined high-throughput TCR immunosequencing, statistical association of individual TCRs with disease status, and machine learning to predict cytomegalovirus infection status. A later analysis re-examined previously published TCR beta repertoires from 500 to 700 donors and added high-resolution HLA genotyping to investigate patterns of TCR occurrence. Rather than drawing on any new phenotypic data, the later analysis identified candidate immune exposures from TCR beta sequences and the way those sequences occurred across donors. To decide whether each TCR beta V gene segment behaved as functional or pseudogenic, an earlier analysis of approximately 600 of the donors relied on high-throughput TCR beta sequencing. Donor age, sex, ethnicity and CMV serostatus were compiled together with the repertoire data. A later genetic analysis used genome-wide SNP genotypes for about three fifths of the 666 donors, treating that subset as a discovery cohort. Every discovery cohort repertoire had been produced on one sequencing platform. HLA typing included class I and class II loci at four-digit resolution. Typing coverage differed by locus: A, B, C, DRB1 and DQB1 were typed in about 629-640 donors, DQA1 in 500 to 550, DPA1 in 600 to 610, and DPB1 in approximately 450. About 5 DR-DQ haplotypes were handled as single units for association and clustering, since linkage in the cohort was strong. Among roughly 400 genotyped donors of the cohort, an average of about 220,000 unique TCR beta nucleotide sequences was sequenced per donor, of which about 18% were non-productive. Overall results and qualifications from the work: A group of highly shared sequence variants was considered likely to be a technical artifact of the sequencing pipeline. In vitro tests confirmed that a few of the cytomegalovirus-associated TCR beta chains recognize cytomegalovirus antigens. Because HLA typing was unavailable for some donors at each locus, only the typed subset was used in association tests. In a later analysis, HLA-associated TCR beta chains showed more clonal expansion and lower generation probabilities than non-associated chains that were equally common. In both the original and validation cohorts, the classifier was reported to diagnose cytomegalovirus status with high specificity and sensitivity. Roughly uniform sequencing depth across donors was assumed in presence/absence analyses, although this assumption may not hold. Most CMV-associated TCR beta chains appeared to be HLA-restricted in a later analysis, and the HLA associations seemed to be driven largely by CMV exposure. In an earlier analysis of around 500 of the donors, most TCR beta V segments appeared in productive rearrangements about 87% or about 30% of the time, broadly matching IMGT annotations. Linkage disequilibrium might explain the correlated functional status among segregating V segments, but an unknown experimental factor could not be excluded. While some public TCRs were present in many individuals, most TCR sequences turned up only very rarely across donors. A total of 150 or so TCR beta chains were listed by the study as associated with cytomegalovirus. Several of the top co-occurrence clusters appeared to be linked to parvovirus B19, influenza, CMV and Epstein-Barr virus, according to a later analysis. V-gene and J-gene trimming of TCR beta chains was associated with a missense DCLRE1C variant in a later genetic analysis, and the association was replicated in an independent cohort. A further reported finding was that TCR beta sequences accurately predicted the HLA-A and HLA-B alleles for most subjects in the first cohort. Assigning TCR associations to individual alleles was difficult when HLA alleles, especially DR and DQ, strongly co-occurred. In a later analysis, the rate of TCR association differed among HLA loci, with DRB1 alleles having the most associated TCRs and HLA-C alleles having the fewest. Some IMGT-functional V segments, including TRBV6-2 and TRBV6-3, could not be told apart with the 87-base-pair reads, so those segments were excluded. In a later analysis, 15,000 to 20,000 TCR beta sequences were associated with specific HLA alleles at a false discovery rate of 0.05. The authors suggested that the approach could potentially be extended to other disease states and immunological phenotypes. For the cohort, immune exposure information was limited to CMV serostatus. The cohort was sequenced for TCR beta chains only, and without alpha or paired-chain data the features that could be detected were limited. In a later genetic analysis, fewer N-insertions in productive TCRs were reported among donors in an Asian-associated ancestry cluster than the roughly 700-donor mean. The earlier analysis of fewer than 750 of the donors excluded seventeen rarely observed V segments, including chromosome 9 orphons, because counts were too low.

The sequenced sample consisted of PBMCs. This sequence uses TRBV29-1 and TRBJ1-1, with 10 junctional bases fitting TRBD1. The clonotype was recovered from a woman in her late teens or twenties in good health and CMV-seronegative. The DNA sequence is TGCAGCGTTGAAACCCGACAGGGGGCTCCCGCTGAAGCTTTCTTT. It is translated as CSVETRQGAPAEAFF.